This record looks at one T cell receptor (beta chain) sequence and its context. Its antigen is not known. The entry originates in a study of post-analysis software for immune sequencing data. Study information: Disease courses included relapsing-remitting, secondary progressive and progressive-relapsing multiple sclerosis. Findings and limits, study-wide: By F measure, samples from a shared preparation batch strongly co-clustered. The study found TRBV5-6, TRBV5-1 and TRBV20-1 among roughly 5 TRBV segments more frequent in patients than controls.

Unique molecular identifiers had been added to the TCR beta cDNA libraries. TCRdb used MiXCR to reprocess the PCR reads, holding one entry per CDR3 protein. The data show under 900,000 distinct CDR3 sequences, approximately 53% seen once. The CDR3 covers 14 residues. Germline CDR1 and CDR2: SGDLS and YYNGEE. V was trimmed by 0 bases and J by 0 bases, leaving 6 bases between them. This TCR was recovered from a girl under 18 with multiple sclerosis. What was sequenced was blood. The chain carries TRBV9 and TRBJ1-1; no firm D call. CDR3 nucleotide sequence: TGTGCCAGCAGCGTAGACAGAGTGAACACTGAAGCTTTCTTT. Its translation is CASSVDRVNTEAFF.